This T cell receptor (beta chain) was recorded in a study of cytomegalovirus exposure and HLA in healthy donors. There are 17 residues in the CDR3. Trimming removed 4 bases at V and 1 base at J, with 20 bases between. Germline CDR1 SGHAT, CDR2 FQNNGV. General study points: Some public TCRs appeared in many individuals, while most sequences were rare.

Profiled with immunoSEQ multiplex PCR; TCRdb holds only in-frame clones, not every one. The sample has about 160,000 clones, 88% seen once. About this clone: What it binds is unknown.

The chain has TRBV11-2 and TRBJ2-7; TRBD1 might be the D (6 bases). This clonotype was sampled from a man aged 18 to 29 in good health and CMV-seronegative. The sequenced sample was PBMCs. As DNA, the CDR3 is TGTGCCAGCAGCTCCTTAAAGCCCCCTGGACAGTCCTACGAGCAGTACGTC. It specifies CASSSLKPPGQSYEQYV.